A selection of T cell receptor beta chains follows, all from one sample in a study of blood T cell repertoires in COVID-19. Here immunoSEQ multiplex PCR was the method, and the copy in TCRdb shows in-frame clones only, minus some. The sample includes some 250,000 clones, 60% to 75% of them seen just once. The sample taken for sequencing was peripheral blood. All receptors derive from a woman of 80 years or more with acute or convalescent COVID-19. CDR3s leave out the opening cysteine and the closing phenylalanine or tryptophan.

V gene,J gene,CDR3 protein
TRBV18,TRBJ2-1,ASSPLAGVSYNEQF
TRBV9,TRBJ2-2,ASSVGGAGRSGELF
TRBV5-1,TRBJ1-5,ASSPGTEVNQPQH
TRBV15,TRBJ1-3,ATSRESQGQIGNTIY
TRBV6-5,TRBJ1-1,ASRGHLNSAEAF
TRBV5-6,TRBJ2-2,ASSLYRELF
TRBV19,TRBJ2-1,ASSSPRQGSYNEQF
TRBV15,TRBJ1-6,ATSSGQYNSPLH
TRBV27,TRBJ2-1,ASSLRTSGRIDEQF
TRBV6-6,TRBJ2-7,ASSYRTGIYEQY
TRBV6-5,TRBJ2-3,ASTSTGATTDTQY
TRBV28,TRBJ1-1,ASSRGRGEAF
TRBV5-5,TRBJ1-1,ASSLVGQTEAF
TRBV29-1,TRBJ1-1,SVEGTLNTEAF
TRBV6-5,TRBJ1-2,ASRPPTGGNYGYT
TRBV7-8,TRBJ1-2,ASSLPGQPYGYT
TRBV19,TRBJ2-7,ASSRTDMTYEQY
TRBV6-2/TRBV6-3,TRBJ2-3,ASSYRRGQGDTDTQY
TRBV5-5,TRBJ2-3,ASSLASPQETDTQY
TRBV28,TRBJ2-5,ASTRTSGAGETQY
TRBV27,TRBJ1-5,ASSLSWLYSNQPQH
TRBV6-7,TRBJ2-7,ASRTQGAFYEQY
TRBV6-5,TRBJ2-3,ASSSQGAGPTDTQY
TRBV19,TRBJ2-7,ASSTGGAGYEQY
TRBV10-2,TRBJ2-5,ASRQRTSGRVGRGDQETQY
TRBV5-6,TRBJ1-1,ASSLDHRNTEAF
TRBV18,TRBJ2-1,ASSPPGTGGEQF
TRBV4-1,TRBJ1-4,ASSPTGQGNEKLF
TRBV6-6,TRBJ1-5,ASSRTGTGREQPQH
TRBV2,TRBJ1-5,ASRASGTVFDQPQH
TRBV7-2,TRBJ2-5,ASSLSGTSGGGQETQY
TRBV14,TRBJ2-5,ASSQDRGSGTQY
TRBV5-6,TRBJ1-4,ASSLRDRGREKLF
TRBV29-1,TRBJ2-3,SVDHPGLTSTDTQY
TRBV6-5,TRBJ1-6,ASRQTGDSPLH